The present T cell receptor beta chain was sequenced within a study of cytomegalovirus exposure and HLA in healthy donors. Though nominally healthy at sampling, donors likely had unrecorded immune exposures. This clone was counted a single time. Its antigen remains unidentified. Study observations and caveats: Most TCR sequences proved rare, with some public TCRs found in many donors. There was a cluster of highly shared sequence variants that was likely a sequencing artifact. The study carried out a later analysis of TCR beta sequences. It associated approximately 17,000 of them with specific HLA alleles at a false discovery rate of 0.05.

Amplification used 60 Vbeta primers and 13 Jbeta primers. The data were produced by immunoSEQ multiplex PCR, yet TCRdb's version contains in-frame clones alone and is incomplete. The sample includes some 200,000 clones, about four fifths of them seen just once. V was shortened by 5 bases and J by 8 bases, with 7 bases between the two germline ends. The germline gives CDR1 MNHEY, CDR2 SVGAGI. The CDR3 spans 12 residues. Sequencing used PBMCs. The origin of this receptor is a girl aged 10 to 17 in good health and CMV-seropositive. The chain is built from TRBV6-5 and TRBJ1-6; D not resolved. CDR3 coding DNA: TGTGCCAGCAGTGTTAATGATTCACCCCTCCACTTT. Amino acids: CASSVNDSPLHF.